This T cell receptor beta chain was obtained from a study of cytomegalovirus exposure and HLA in healthy donors (TCRdb year 2017). In terms of the full investigation: According to an earlier analysis of a few hundred of the donors, some 170 million T cells yielded 90 million to 140 million unique TCR beta sequences and about 300 Gb of sequence data. A handful of DR-DQ haplotypes were handled as single units for association and clustering because linkage in the cohort was strong. Typing coverage differed by locus: A, B, C, DRB1 and DQB1 were typed in about 620-630 donors, DQA1 in roughly 500, DPA1 in over 600, and DPB1 in roughly 470. In a later genetic analysis, genome-wide SNP genotypes for about 60% of the 666 donors were used, and that subset was treated as a discovery cohort. Of the 300 to 500 genotyped donors, more than 75% were placed in the genetic ancestry cluster associated with self-reported Caucasian donors. The study profiled the T cell repertoires of hundreds of subjects by immunosequencing and related them to cytomegalovirus serostatus. HLA typing included class I and class II loci at four-digit resolution. In the later analysis, no new phenotypic data were used to find candidate immune exposures; instead, reliance was placed on TCR beta sequences and their occurrence across donors. All discovery cohort repertoires had been generated on a single sequencing platform. The study aimed to test whether signatures of past pathogen exposure could be identified by cataloging public T cell receptors. A separate validation cohort of roughly 120 different subjects was used in addition to the roughly 620-subject first cohort. To predict cytomegalovirus infection status, the study combined high-throughput TCR immunosequencing, statistical association of individual TCRs with disease status, and machine learning. To decide whether each TCR beta V gene segment behaved as functional or pseudogenic, an earlier analysis of approximately 620 of the donors relied on high-throughput TCR beta sequencing. A later analysis re-analyzed previously published TCR beta repertoires from 660 or so donors and added high-resolution HLA genotyping to study TCR occurrence patterns. An early release that covered some 640 HLA-typed donors contained approximately 300 gigabases of sequencing data and tens of millions of unique TCR sequences. Among some 400 genotyped donors of the cohort, an average of roughly 230,000 unique TCR beta nucleotide sequences was sequenced per donor, of which about 18% were non-productive. Donor age, sex, ethnicity and CMV serostatus were collected together with the repertoire data. Results and caveats for the whole study, not just this receptor: Compared with the approximately 700-donor mean, donors in an Asian-associated ancestry cluster had fewer N-insertions in productive TCRs, according to a later genetic analysis. About 15 rarely observed V segments, including chromosome 9 orphons, were excluded from the earlier analysis of a few hundred of the donors because counts were too low. Strong co-occurrence of HLA alleles, especially DR and DQ, made assigning TCR associations to individual alleles difficult. Because some donors lacked HLA typing at each locus, the association tests relied only on the typed subset. Correlated functional status among segregating V segments might reflect linkage disequilibrium, but an unknown experimental factor could not be ruled out. In a later analysis, HLA-associated TCR beta chains showed more clonal expansion and lower generation probabilities than non-associated chains that were equally common. According to a later analysis, parvovirus B19, influenza, CMV and Epstein-Barr virus appeared linked to several top co-occurrence clusters. Some IMGT-functional V segments, including TRBV6-2 and TRBV6-3, could not be distinguished by the 87-base-pair reads and were therefore excluded. In an earlier analysis of about 600 of the donors, most TCR beta V segments appeared in productive rearrangements about 87% or about 30% of the time, broadly matching IMGT annotations. Only TCR beta chains were sequenced in this cohort, and the absence of alpha or paired-chain data limited detectable features. The sequencing pipeline was judged likely to have produced a cluster of highly shared sequence variants as a technical artifact. Most TCR sequences were observed very rarely across donors, whereas some public TCRs were present in many individuals. A later analysis found that most CMV-associated TCR beta chains appeared HLA-restricted, with HLA associations seemingly driven largely by CMV exposure. The authors suggested that the approach could potentially be extended to other disease states and immunological phenotypes. A later analysis found that TCR association rates varied across HLA loci, with DRB1 alleles showing the most associated TCRs and HLA-C alleles the fewest. A later analysis associated 16,951 TCR beta sequences with specific HLA alleles at a false discovery rate of 0.05. In vitro tests confirmed that a few of the cytomegalovirus-associated TCR beta chains recognize cytomegalovirus antigens. An association between a missense DCLRE1C variant and V-gene and J-gene trimming of TCR beta chains was found in a later genetic analysis and replicated in an independent cohort. A further reported finding was that TCR beta sequences accurately predicted the HLA-A and HLA-B alleles for most subjects in the first cohort. The only immune exposure information available for the cohort was CMV serostatus. In the study, around 150 TCR beta chains were listed as associated with cytomegalovirus. Sequencing depth was assumed to be roughly uniform across donors in the presence/absence analyses, though that assumption may not hold. The classifier was reported to diagnose cytomegalovirus status with high specificity and sensitivity in both the original cohort and the validation cohort.

The cohort was made up of approximately 670 healthy bone marrow donors. At the time of sampling, every cohort member was nominally healthy, though immune exposures that went unrecorded were likely present. The donor was CMV seronegative and belonged to the group of over 300 seronegative cohort members. A peripheral blood sample was provided by each donor, and peripheral blood mononuclear cells were used for TCR beta sequencing. Genomic DNA was extracted from the blood cell samples with the Qiagen DNeasy Blood Extraction Kit. Details on this clone: Its antigen remains undetermined. No quality values exist for individual bases; no much larger clone is one base distant.

The library came from the immunoSEQ multiplex PCR assay. A mixture of 60 forward primers for TCR Vbeta segments and 13 reverse primers for TCR Jbeta segments was used in the multiplex PCR. The CDR3 region of rearranged TCR beta genes was amplified from genomic DNA by a multiplex PCR assay. The amplified TCR beta libraries were sequenced on the Illumina HiSeq System as 87-base-pair reads. As for the original processing: In a later analysis, some 80 million unique TCR beta chains were counted across the approximately 640 repertoires, and approximately 11 million of these chains were shared by at least two donors. Raw reads were error-corrected and collapsed into unique sequences with a nearest-neighbor algorithm that merged closely related sequences to remove PCR and sequencing errors. V, D and J gene segments were assigned by aligning CDR3 sequences to IMGT reference sequences. For a sequence to be retained, at least a six-nucleotide match to both a V gene segment and a J gene segment was required. Rearrangements were called productive when the CDR3 lacked stop codons and stayed in frame with V and J; all others were non-productive. Following IMGT convention, CDR3 was defined as the stretch from the second conserved V-encoded cysteine up to the conserved J-encoded phenylalanine. In an earlier analysis of around 600 of the donors, sequences lacking an unambiguous match to a single V gene segment were excluded. In an earlier analysis of 587 of the donors, a V segment was called functional when productive rearrangements were above 56.7%, and segregating when the standard deviation between donors exceeded 5%. To diagnose cytomegalovirus status from the catalog of TCR beta chain sequences, a statistical classification framework was built. In a later analysis, TCR nucleotide sequences were compared against IMGT/GENE-DB human TR gene sequences so that V and J genes could be assigned. In a later analysis, CDR3 sequences and most-parsimonious VDJ recombination scenarios were assigned using the TCRdist pipeline. In a later analysis, each TCR beta chain was defined by its CDR3 amino acid sequence together with its V-gene family, and reads without a unique V-gene family were excluded. In a later analysis, approximately 640 highly shared, low-generation-probability nucleotide sequences were removed to address suspected cross-contamination and a sequencing artifact. In a later analysis, a clonal expansion index for each public chain was calculated from normalized within-repertoire ranks of inferred template counts. In a later analysis, generation probabilities were computed with a VDJ recombination model fitted to out-of-frame rearrangements, and the resulting probabilities were checked against IGoR. In a later analysis, TCR-TCR, TCR-HLA and TCR-CMV co-occurrence was scored with hypergeometric tests, and a repertoire-size bias correction was applied to TCR pairs. In a later analysis, false discovery rates were estimated by permuting HLA or CMV assignments 20 times. A later analysis grouped co-occurring TCRs with DBSCAN, adding TCRdist sequence similarity when clustering within HLA-allele-positive subsets. Repertoires with fewer than 30,000 or more than 120,000 public chains were left out of co-occurrence clustering, as were a handful of repertoires with anomalous nucleotide sharing. Here the immuneACCESS table is served through TCRdb, limited to in-frame sequences with V and J called. Missing clones are a known gap in these copies; in checked studies unresolved V genes cover under half, and the rest lacks a known reason. The V and J calls and clone size were taken over from that table, and D and trimming were inferred from the DNA. This sample comprises more than 110,000 clones, 60% to 80% of them detected only once. The ten largest clones capture 4.5% to 6.5% of the sample.

The germline V gene (reference sequence) gives CDR1 as LNHDA and CDR2 as SQIVND. Trimming removed 4 bases from V and 6 bases from J; the gene matches leave 3 bases unexplained. The CDR3 starts with the cysteine, ends with the phenylalanine, and has 13 residues. The DNA shown is the 39-base CDR3, in frame from base 1. What was sequenced was PBMCs. The clonotype comes from a male donor in good health and CMV-seronegative. Rearrangement joined TRBV19 to TRBJ1-5; 7 bases in the middle match TRBD1. The CDR3 loop reads CASSKEGAQPQHF. DNA sequence: TGTGCCAGTAGTAAGGAGGGGGCTCAGCCCCAGCATTTT.